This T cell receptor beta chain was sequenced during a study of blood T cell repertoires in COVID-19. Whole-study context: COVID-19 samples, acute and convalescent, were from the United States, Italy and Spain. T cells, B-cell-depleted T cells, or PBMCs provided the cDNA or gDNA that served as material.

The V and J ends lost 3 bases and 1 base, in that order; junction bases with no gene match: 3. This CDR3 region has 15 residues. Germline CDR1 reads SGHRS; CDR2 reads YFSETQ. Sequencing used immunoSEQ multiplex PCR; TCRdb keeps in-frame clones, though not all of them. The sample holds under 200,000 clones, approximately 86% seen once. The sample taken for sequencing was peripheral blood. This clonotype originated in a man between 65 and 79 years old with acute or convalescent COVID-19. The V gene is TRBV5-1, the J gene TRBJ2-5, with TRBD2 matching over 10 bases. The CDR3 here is CASSSGLAFQETQYF. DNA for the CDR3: TGCGCCAGCAGCTCGGGACTAGCGTTCCAAGAGACCCAGTACTTC.